This T cell receptor (beta chain) was retrieved from a study of blood T cell repertoires in COVID-19. The data were produced by immunoSEQ multiplex PCR, yet TCRdb's version contains in-frame clones alone and is incomplete. This sample has fewer than 200,000 clones; about 78% occur once, and the top ten carry around 15%. This clone was seen a handful of times. The ends lost 6 bases at V and 7 bases at J; junction bases unmatched: 8. CDR1 is SQVTM and CDR2 is ANQGSEA in the germline V gene. The CDR3 has 13 amino acids. This clonotype was obtained from a woman in her forties or fifties who had recovered from COVID-19. The sample was PBMCs or T cells enriched from blood (not recorded which). The genes are TRBV29-1 and TRBJ2-7; 11 bases are shared with TRBD2. Written as DNA, the CDR3 is TGCAGCGTCGGATCACTAGCGGGAGAAGAGCAGTACTTC. Protein product: CSVGSLAGEEQYF.